The 14 T cell receptor beta chains below all came from one sample that was sequenced in a study of Graves' ophthalmopathy and Graves' hyperthyroidism. Using RNA transcripts, the TCR beta CDR3 regions were amplified. First-round RT-PCR relied on HTBI primers, and a second-round multiplex PCR came next. MiXCR was run by TCRdb on the multiplex PCR reads, yielding one entry per CDR3 protein. This sample has 580,000 or so distinct CDR3 sequences, with 39% found just once. What was sequenced was peripheral blood or thyroid tissue (not recorded which). These receptors came from an adult man with Graves' hyperthyroidism.

Regarding this clonotype: An end of the junction differs from the germline gene, which may be a read error. The chain links TRBV7-9 to TRBJ2-7; D might be TRBD2 (6 bases). The germline CDR1 and CDR2 sequences are SEHNR and FQNEAQ (reference sequence). The CDR3 has 16 amino acids. CDR3 in DNA: TGTGCCAGCAGCTTCGACGGGAGACTCGCGCACAATGAGCAGCTCTTC. It codes for CASSFDGRLAHNEQLF.

V usage is TRBV29-1 and J usage is TRBJ2-5; D is perhaps TRBD1 (7 bases). Trimming removed 3 bases at V and 5 bases at J, with 19 bases between. The length of the CDR3 is 15 residues. The V gene's germline CDR1 is SQVTM and CDR2 ANQGSEA. The CDR3 spells CSVDRAGGGGETQYF. As DNA, the CDR3 is TGCAGCGTTGATCGGGCAGGGGGAGGTGGGGAGACCCAGTACTTC.

This rearrangement joins TRBV7-2 to TRBJ1-2; the match to TRBD1 covers 11 bases. The CDR3 covers 18 residues. V was pared by 3 bases and J by 4 bases, with 13 bases of the junction left unmatched. The V gene's germline CDR1 is SGHTA and CDR2 FQGNSA. The CDR3 loop is CASSFAPGQGVLGYGYTF. CDR3 bases: TGTGCCAGCAGCTTTGCCCCGGGACAGGGGGTATTGGGCTATGGCTACACCTTC.

Points on this clonotype: The CDR3 ends on some other residue instead of the conserved phenylalanine or tryptophan, so this is likely a read error. It is unclear where the CDR3 begins or ends on the DNA, so no DNA is shown, and the CDR3 is as TCRdb lists it. This chain connects TRBV11-2 to TRBJ1-6; the DNA was not compared with TRBD1, the D call given in the table. The length of the CDR3 is 8 amino acids, counting both ends. Germline V gene data show CDR1 as SGHAT and CDR2 as FQNNGV. The CDR3: CASSQQGS.

This clonotype was recorded many times. The chain combines TRBV7-2 with TRBJ2-5, with 10 bases lining up with TRBD2. The germline V gene encodes CDR1 SGHTA and CDR2 FQGNSA. V shed 5 bases, J shed 5 bases, and the junction held 8 bases outside the gene matches. The length of the CDR3 is 15 residues. The CDR3 loop is CASSPILAGRETQYF. The CDR3 coding sequence is TGTGCCAGCAGCCCAATACTAGCGGGAAGGGAGACCCAGTACTTC. Looking up the rest from reference TRBV7-2 and TRBJ2-5 gives the full variable domain: GAGVSQSPSNKVTEKGKDVELRCDPISGHTALYWYRQSLGQGLEFLIYFQGNSAPDKSGLPSDRFSAERTGGSVSTLTIQRTQQEDSAVYLCASSPILAGRETQYFGPGTRLLVL.

This clonotype appeared a few times. The chain links TRBV29-1 to TRBJ2-7; D may be TRBD2 (6 bases). The J call may be wrong; the DNA end is better matched by TRBJ2-4. Per germline, CDR1 SQVTM and CDR2 ANQGSEA. This CDR3 has 13 residues. CDR3 sequence: CSVGGVGGDIQYF. CDR3 nucleotides: TGCAGCGTTGGGGGCGTTGGAGGGGACATTCAGTACTTC.

The chain's CDR3 is CASSTRQGKNQPQHF. DNA of the CDR3: TGTGCCAGTAGCACGAGACAGGGGAAGAATCAGCCCCAGCATTTT. The V gene is TRBV19, the J gene TRBJ1-5; 8 nucleotides agree with TRBD1. CDR1 is LNHDA and CDR2 is SQIVND in the germline V gene (reference sequence). The CDR3 extends over 15 amino acids. V lost 6 bases and J lost 4; bases outside the gene matches: 8. Together with reference TRBV19 and TRBJ1-5, the CDR3 gives the full variable domain: DGGITQSPKYLFRKEGQNVTLSCEQNLNHDAMYWYRQDPGQGLRLIYYSQIVNDFQKGDIAEGYSVSREKKESFPLTVTSAQKNPTAFYLCASSTRQGKNQPQHFGDGTRLSIL.

The CDR3 loop is CASSDGTNTGELFF. DNA for the CDR3: TGCGCCAGCAGCGACGGGACGAACACCGGGGAGCTGTTTTTT. The chain joins TRBV5-1 to TRBJ2-2; the D gene is possibly TRBD2 (5 bases). Germline V gene data show CDR1 as SGHRS and CDR2 as YFSETQ. CDR3 length: 14 residues. The germline V and J ends were trimmed by 4 bases and 0 bases, with 7 bases remaining between them.

V is TRBV25-1 and J is TRBJ1-1, with TRBD1 identical over 12 bases. In germline, CDR1 is MGHDK, CDR2 SYGVNS. The CDR3 runs 15 residues. V dropped 5 bases and J dropped 6; count of bases not matched to a gene: 7. In nucleotides, the CDR3 is TGTGCCAGCAGTTCCCGGGACAGGGGGCGGGCTGAAGCTTTCTTT. It yields the protein CASSSRDRGRAEAFF.

The chain has TRBV28 and TRBJ1-1; D is unresolved. V gave up 8 bases and J gave up 1 base, with 14 bases separating them. Germline V gives CDR1 MDHEN, CDR2 SYDVKM. CDR3 length: 14 amino acids. CDR3 bases: TGTGCCAGCGTATTGGCGGCGGCGAACACTGAAGCTTTCTTT. It translates to CASVLAAANTEAFF.

The sample holds many counts of this clonotype. The chain joins TRBV6-4 to TRBJ1-2; D is unclear. Looked up from germline, CDR1 is MRHNA and CDR2 is SNTAGT. The CDR3 is made up of 13 amino acids. V was cut by 6 bases and J by 4 bases, with 12 bases left in between. The CDR3 loop reads CASSLGIGYGYTF. CDR3 coding DNA: TGTGCCAGCAGCTTAGGGATAGGCTATGGCTACACCTTC.

Points on this clonotype: Compared with germline, one end of the junction differs, possibly owing to a read error. The genes are TRBV10-3 and TRBJ2-6; no firm D call. CDR1 is ENHRY and CDR2 is SYGVKD in the germline V gene. The length of the CDR3 is 15 residues. For the CDR3, the DNA is TGTGCCAGCAGTGAATTTTCCTCTGGGGCCAACGTCCTGACTTTC. It codes for CASSEFSSGANVLTF.

As to this clonotype: The CDR3 ends on some other residue instead of the conserved phenylalanine or tryptophan, so this is likely a read error. V and J are TRBV3-1 and TRBJ1-2, with 9 bases identical to TRBD1. This CDR3 has 16 amino acids. CDR1 is LGHDT and CDR2 is YNNKEL in the germline V gene (reference sequence). The V and J ends lost 4 bases and 3 bases, in that order; junction bases with no gene match: 9. The CDR3 bases are TGTGCCAGCAGCCCTTCCGGGACAGGGTCGCACTATGGCTACACCCTC. This gives the protein CASSPSGTGSHYGYTL.

In its sample, this clonotype was seen once. Mismatch with germline at one junction end may stem from a read error. The chain has TRBV4-1 and TRBJ2-2; D is ambiguous. The CDR3 has 15 residues. Germline CDR1 and CDR2: MGHRA and YSYEKL. The CDR3 protein is CASSQGGFNTGELFF. The CDR3, as DNA: TGTGCCAGCAGCCAAGGTGGTTTCAACACCGGGGAGCTGTTTTTT.